The clone carrying this TCR beta chain was detected ten times or more. Trimming removed 2 bases from V and 2 bases from J, with 10 bases in between. The CDR3 covers 15 residues. This sample was included in a study of early T cells in non-severe SARS-CoV-2 infection. TCRdb reprocessed the 5' RACE reads via MiXCR and lists one record per CDR3 protein. The sample shows 26,000 or so distinct CDR3 sequences, 4% to 4.5% of them seen only once. This sequence originates from an adult who was a healthcare worker with PCR-confirmed SARS-CoV-2 infection or an uninfected control (not recorded which). This chain joins TRBV12-3 or TRBV12-4 and TRBJ1-5; no clear D gene. The sequenced sample was whole blood. CDR3: CASSLTAGGNQPQHF. CDR3 bases: TGTGCCAGCAGTTTAACCGCAGGAGGCAATCAGCCCCAGCATTTT.